This entry features one TCR beta chain sequence. Its antigen is unknown. Trimming shortened V by 4 bases and J by 0 bases, and 11 bases separated the two germline ends. Per the germline V gene, CDR1 is SGHRS and CDR2 is YFSETQ. The CDR3 contains 14 residues. TCRdb reprocessed the 5' RACE reads via MiXCR and lists one record per CDR3 protein. Of over 25,000 distinct CDR3 sequences in the sample, under 30% were seen once. General study findings and limits: In terms of TCR gene usage, tumor memory CD4+ T cells clustered together with blood and lymph node memory CD4+ cells, as well as with lymph node naive CD4+ cells.

The chain couples TRBV5-1 to TRBJ2-7; D is possibly TRBD2 (5 bases). The origin of this receptor is a female donor with breast cancer. Specimen: naive CD4+ T cells sorted from a lymph node. Subset meaning: naive CD4+ T cells, CD4+CD45RA+CD25-. The CDR3 DNA sequence: TGCGCCAGCAGCCGGACTTTCAGCTCCTACGAGCAGTACTTC. Translated, it gives CASSRTFSSYEQYF. Using reference TRBV5-1 and TRBJ2-7 for the parts outside the CDR3, the full variable domain is KAGVTQTPRYLIKTRGQQVTLSCSPISGHRSVSWYQQTPGQGLQFLFEYFSETQRNKGNFPGRFSGRQFSNSRSEMNVSTLELGDSALYLCASSRTFSSYEQYFGPGTRLTVT.